The clone carrying this T cell receptor (beta chain) was seen repeatedly, ten times or more. Its target is unknown. CDR3 length: 16 amino acids. The J segment lost 4 bases and the V segment lost 5 bases, leaving 8 bases of the junction unmatched. Germline CDR1 is SGHAT and CDR2 is FQNNGV. This specimen belongs to a study of spatial heterogeneity in lung cancer. Study findings and constraints: More often at tumor resection than at routine follow-up, ubiquitous expanded tumor TCRs were detected in the blood.

Single TCR cDNA molecules each had their own unique molecular identifier. TCRdb ran MiXCR on the 5' RACE reads and lists one entry per CDR3 protein. The table has under 85,000 distinct CDR3 sequences, 8% seen once. Time point specified: sample taken at primary tumor resection. Tumor, nontumor lung or frozen PBMC supplied whole RNA that was sequenced unsorted. Sequencing was performed on PBMCs, taken at surgery. The rearrangement uses TRBV11-2 and TRBJ2-6; 7 nucleotides align to TRBD1. The sequence was collected from a male donor with early-stage non-small cell lung cancer. For the CDR3, the DNA is TGTGCCAGCAGCCCATGGGGGACAGTCGGGGCCAACGTCCTGACTTTC. Its protein is CASSPWGTVGANVLTF.